Following are 28 T cell receptor beta chains from one sample sequenced in a study of metastatic and nonmetastatic thyroid tumors. TCRdb reassembled clones from the PCR reads with MiXCR. This sample carries thousands of clones, approximately 37% of them seen once, and the ten largest clones take about two fifths. Nobody among the patients had been given any treatment before thyroid surgery. Sequenced input: adjacent normal tissue. All receptors derive from a female donor with papillary thyroid cancer or a benign thyroid nodule (not recorded which). Some clones in this sample may be carry-over from other donors' samples.

In its sample, this clone is medium-sized. V and J are TRBV2 and TRBJ2-4; 15 nucleotides match TRBD2. The V gene end was trimmed by 5 bases and the J gene end by 0 bases; junction bases not matched to a gene: 5. The CDR3 is made up of 18 amino acids. Germline lookup yields CDR1 SNHLY and CDR2 FYNNEI. The CDR3 DNA follows: TGTGCCAGCAGTAGCGGACTAGCGGGAGGGCTAGCCAAAAACATTCAGTACTTC. It specifies CASSSGLAGGLAKNIQYF.

The gene calls are TRBV12-3 or TRBV12-4 and TRBJ2-7; perhaps TRBD1 as D (5 bases). The V and J ends lost 5 bases and 6 bases respectively, with 17 bases between them. This CDR3 has 14 residues. The CDR3, as DNA: TGTGCCAGCAGTCCCGGCTCTCCAAGGGGCGAGCAGTACTTC. The encoded protein is CASSPGSPRGEQYF.

The gene calls are TRBV10-3 and TRBJ2-7, with 10 bases that match TRBD1. The CDR3 loop spans 14 amino acids. Germline CDR1 reads ENHRY; CDR2 reads SYGVKD. J was trimmed by 3 bases and V by 4 bases; bases with no gene match: 3. As DNA, the CDR3 is TGTGCCATCAGTGCCCGGGACAGGGGCTACGAGCAGTACTTC. Its translation is CAISARDRGYEQYF.

Concerning this clone itself: A junction boundary mismatches the germline segment, possibly from a read error. The chain uses TRBV7-2 and TRBJ1-2, with 9 bases matching TRBD1. The CDR3 contains 17 residues. Per germline, CDR1 SGHTA and CDR2 FQGNSA. The CDR3 reads CASSVADPGTGNYGYTF. Here the CDR3 DNA reads TGTGCCAGCAGCGTAGCCGATCCGGGGACAGGGAACTATGGCTACACCTTC.

In its sample, this clone was seen a few times. The chain carries TRBV6-1 and TRBJ2-2; 8 bases are a match to TRBD2. CDR1 and CDR2 from the germline V gene are MNHNS and SASEGT. V shed 6 bases, J shed 4 bases, and the junction held 4 bases outside the gene matches. This CDR3 is 14 amino acids long. CDR3 nucleotide sequence: TGTGCCAGCAGACTAGCGGAGATCACCGGGGAGCTGTTTTTT. Translating gives CASRLAEITGELFF.

Concerning this clone itself: The junction and the germline gene differ at one end; a read error may be behind it. CDR3 nucleotide sequence: TGTGCCACTGGTCGACCCCCCCACTTC. It encodes CATGRPPHF. The genes are TRBV7-2 and TRBJ1-2; D unclear. Germline V gene sequence: CDR1 SGHTA, CDR2 FQGNSA. This CDR3 comprises 9 residues.

A remark on this clone: A read error may produce the germline difference seen at one junction end. The chain carries TRBV6-1 and TRBJ1-3, with 11 bases that match TRBD1. Germline CDR1 reads MNHNS; CDR2 reads SASEGT. The CDR3 spans 17 residues. The CDR3 protein is CASKREGQGASGNTIYF. DNA for the CDR3: TGCGCCAGCAAGAGGGAAGGACAGGGGGCGTCCGGAAACACCATATATTTT.

This clone has just a few counts. The chain is built from TRBV6-6 and TRBJ1-2; D may be TRBD1 (5 bases). The CDR3 consists of 13 residues. Germline V lookup: CDR1 MNHNY, CDR2 SVGAGI (reference sequence). Deletions cut 2 bases from V and 6 bases from J, with 10 bases between. This chain's CDR3 is CASSYGGENGYTF. In nucleotides, the CDR3 is TGTGCCAGCAGTTACGGGGGTGAAAATGGCTACACCTTC.

V is TRBV9 and J is TRBJ2-7; a weak D match, TRBD1 (7 bases). The V gene lost 3 bases and the J gene lost 4 bases, with 17 bases spanning the gap. Germline V gene data show CDR1 as SGDLS and CDR2 as YYNGEE. The CDR3 sequence is 15 residues long. In DNA form, the CDR3 reads TGTGCCAGCAGCGGAAACCGACAGGGAGGTTACGAGCAGTACTTC. Translated, it gives CASSGNRQGGYEQYF.

This clone occurred a few times. The genes are TRBV24-1 and TRBJ2-7; tentative D call: TRBD1 (6 bases). Germline-derived CDR1 and CDR2 are KGHDR and SFDVKD. Deletions cut 7 bases from V and 3 bases from J, with 12 bases between. The CDR3 consists of 13 residues. The CDR3 bases are TGTGCCACCAGCCCAGGGGACCTCTACGAGCAGTACTTC. Translated, it gives CATSPGDLYEQYF.

The chain is built from TRBV7-3 and TRBJ2-7; TRBD2 matches at 11 bases. CDR3 length: 19 residues. Trimming cost V 5 bases and J 3 bases; bases outside gene matches: 18. CDR1 and CDR2 from the germline V gene are SGHTA and FQGTGA. The DNA for the CDR3 is TGTGCCAGCAGCATAAGCTCAACGGAGTTTACTAGCGGGAGCTACGAGCAGTACTTC. Its protein product is CASSISSTEFTSGSYEQYF.

There are a few counts of this clone. The V and J genes are TRBV11-2 and TRBJ2-7; the D is unclear. The V gene lost 5 bases and the J gene lost 6 bases, with 20 bases spanning the gap. CDR1 is SGHAT and CDR2 is FQNNGV in the germline V gene. CDR3 length: 15 residues. The CDR3 DNA reads as TGTGCCAGCAGCCCGCGACCATTACCCTACGGCGAGCAGTACTTC. Translating gives CASSPRPLPYGEQYF.

Concerning this clone itself: At one of its ends the junction is not consistent with the germline gene, which may arise from a read error. CDR3 loop: CASSPGTSGRASPYEQYF. CDR3 in DNA: TGCGCCAGCAGCCCGGGGACTAGCGGGAGGGCCTCCCCCTATGAGCAGTACTTC. This rearrangement joins TRBV5-1 to TRBJ2-7, with 16 bases lining up with TRBD2. Germline V gene lookup returns CDR1 SGHRS and CDR2 YFSETQ. The CDR3 totals 18 residues.

The chain links TRBV5-1 to TRBJ1-4, with 7 bases identical to TRBD1. The germline V gene encodes CDR1 SGHRS and CDR2 YFSETQ. The CDR3 length is 16 residues. Losses at the gene ends were 3 bases for V and 0 bases for J; bases not matched to a gene: 5. In DNA, the CDR3 is TGCGCCAGCAGCTCAGGGGGGATTGCAACTAATGAAAAACTGTTTTTT. It yields the protein CASSSGGIATNEKLFF.

V and J are TRBV9 and TRBJ1-2; weak D call: TRBD1 (6 bases). Trimming took 2 bases from V and 1 from J, leaving 9 bases between them. Germline CDR1 is SGDLS and CDR2 is YYNGEE. CDR3 length: 14 amino acids. CDR3 DNA sequence: TGTGCCAGCAGCGTGGCAGGGGATAACTATGGCTACACCTTC. Protein sequence: CASSVAGDNYGYTF.

The chain has TRBV7-2 and TRBJ1-4; maybe TRBD1 (5 bases). Trimming shortened V by 7 bases and J by 13 bases, and 16 bases separated the two germline ends. This CDR3 has 12 amino acids. CDR1 and CDR2 (germline): SGHTA, FQGNSA. Here the CDR3 DNA reads TGTGCCAGCACTCATACCAGGGACCGACTGTTTTTT. Translated, it gives CASTHTRDRLFF.

The chain links TRBV6-2 or TRBV6-3 to TRBJ2-2; 8 nucleotides line up with TRBD1. This CDR3 is 17 amino acids long. Germline trimming cut 4 bases from V and 3 bases from J; bases unmatched to any gene: 10. Germline values: CDR1 MNHEY, CDR2 SVGEGT. The CDR3 DNA sequence: TGTGCCAGCAGTTTGAACAGGGGGTGCCCTTACACCGGGGAGCTGTTTTTT. It encodes CASSLNRGCPYTGELFF.

The rearrangement links TRBV12-3 or TRBV12-4 to TRBJ1-2; perhaps TRBD1 as D (5 bases). V was cut by 5 bases and J by 10 bases, with 14 bases left in between. This CDR3 is 12 amino acids long. Written as DNA, the CDR3 is TGTGCCAGCAGTACCAGGGAGGGTGCCTACACCTTC. This sequence encodes CASSTREGAYTF.

V and J are TRBV10-3 and TRBJ2-3; 13 positions match TRBD2. The CDR3 is made up of 19 amino acids. Germline V gives CDR1 ENHRY, CDR2 SYGVKD. The V segment lost 2 bases and the J segment 2 bases; nucleotides outside the gene matches: 10. CDR3 region: CAISELTSGRTLHTDTQYF. CDR3 DNA sequence: TGTGCCATCAGTGAGCTGACTAGCGGGAGGACTTTGCACACAGATACGCAGTATTTT.

This chain uses TRBV6-1 with TRBJ1-1; 7 bases fit TRBD1. Germline V gene sequence: CDR1 MNHNS, CDR2 SASEGT. With V trimmed by 6 bases and J by 6 bases, 7 bases remained unmatched. The CDR3 has 13 amino acids. CDR3 in DNA: TGTGCCAGCAGCCCAGACAGGGACGCTGAAGCTTTCTTT. It specifies CASSPDRDAEAFF.

As concerns this clone: One end of the junction varies from germline; a read error may be responsible. The chain is built from TRBV25-1 and TRBJ1-2; no definite D call. The V gene's germline CDR1 is MGHDK and CDR2 SYGVNS. There are 12 residues in the CDR3. In DNA, the CDR3 is TGTGTCAGCAGTGCCTCATTGTACGGCTACACCTTC. Its protein is CVSSASLYGYTF.

This clone is labeled as medium-sized. The chain joins TRBV5-5 to TRBJ2-7, with D tentatively TRBD2 (5 bases). CDR3 size: 14 residues. V was clipped by 0 bases and J by 2 bases, with 9 bases between them. The germline V gene encodes CDR1 SGHKS and CDR2 YYEKEE (reference sequence). The CDR3 protein is CASSLGTYTYEQYF. In nucleotides, the CDR3 is TGTGCCAGCAGCTTGGGGACTTACACCTACGAGCAGTACTTC.

This clone was counted only a few times. At one end, the junction sequence differs from germline, possibly due to a read error. The genes are TRBV7-3 and TRBJ2-7; no definite D call. This CDR3 is 14 amino acids long. Germline CDR1 is SGHTA and CDR2 is FQGTGA. CDR3 protein: CASRPYETSYEQYF. The CDR3 region has the DNA TGTGCCAGCAGACCCTATGAGACCTCCTATGAGCAGTACTTC.

This clone is labeled as medium-sized. This chain uses TRBV20-1 with TRBJ1-6; TRBD1 matches at 7 bases. With 3 bases clipped from V and 4 bases from J, the junction kept 9 bases outside the gene matches. The CDR3 sequence is 16 residues long. Germline V lookup: CDR1 DFQATT, CDR2 SNEGSKA (reference sequence). In DNA, the CDR3 is TGCAGTGCTAGCGTCATGGGACAGCCTTATAATTCACCCCTCCACTTT. This gives the protein CSASVMGQPYNSPLHF.

This chain links TRBV6-1 with TRBJ1-1; 7 bases fit TRBD1. CDR3 length: 14 residues. The junction had 10 bases not matched to a gene; V was cut back by 5 bases and J by 7 bases. In germline, CDR1 is MNHNS, CDR2 SASEGT. CDR3 in amino acids: CASSLGQRAREAFF. The CDR3 DNA sequence: TGTGCCAGCAGTTTGGGACAGAGAGCGCGTGAAGCTTTCTTT.

At least ten counts were recorded for this clone. The chain has TRBV5-5 and TRBJ2-5, with a weak D call TRBD1 (7 bases). This CDR3 spans 15 amino acids. Between the trimmed V and J ends, which lost 2 bases and 4 bases, there was a span of 15 bases. Germline values: CDR1 SGHKS, CDR2 YYEKEE (reference sequence). CDR3 nucleotides: TGTGCCAGCAGCTTAGGGGGCGGAGGGCTAGAGACCCAGTACTTC. Translating it yields CASSLGGGGLETQYF.

The chain recombines TRBV2 with TRBJ1-5, with TRBD1 identical over 10 bases. This CDR3 comprises 16 residues. Germline CDR1 reads SNHLY; CDR2 reads FYNNEI. The trim removed 7 bases at V and 1 base at J, leaving 7 bases unmatched. The CDR3 region is CASIGGDRGSNQPQHF. The CDR3 DNA is TGTGCCAGCATTGGGGGGGACAGGGGAAGCAATCAGCCCCAGCATTTT.

In this sample, this clone is medium-sized. This rearrangement joins TRBV9 to TRBJ2-1; the D is unclear. Between the trimmed V and J ends, which lost 4 bases and 6 bases, there was a span of 17 bases. The germline V gene encodes CDR1 SGDLS and CDR2 YYNGEE. This CDR3 comprises 15 residues. CDR3 nucleotide sequence: TGTGCCAGCAGCCCTGGCGGTGGGAAGGGCAATGAGCAGTTCTTC. Residues: CASSPGGGKGNEQFF.